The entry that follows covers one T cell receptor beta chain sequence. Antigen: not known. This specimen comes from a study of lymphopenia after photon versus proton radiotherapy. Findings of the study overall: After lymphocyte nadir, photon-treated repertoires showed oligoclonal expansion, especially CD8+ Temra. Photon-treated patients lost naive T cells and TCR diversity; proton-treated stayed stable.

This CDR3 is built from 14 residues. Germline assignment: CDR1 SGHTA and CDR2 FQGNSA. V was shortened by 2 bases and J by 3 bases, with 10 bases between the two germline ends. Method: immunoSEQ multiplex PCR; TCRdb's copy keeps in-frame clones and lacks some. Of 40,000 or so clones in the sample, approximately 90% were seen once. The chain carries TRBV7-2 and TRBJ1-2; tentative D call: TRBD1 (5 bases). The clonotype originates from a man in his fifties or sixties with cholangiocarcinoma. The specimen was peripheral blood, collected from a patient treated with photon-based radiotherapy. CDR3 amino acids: CASSLIGDYYGYTF. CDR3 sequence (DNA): TGTGCCAGCAGCTTAATAGGGGATTACTATGGCTACACCTTC.